These T cell receptor beta chains were read from a single sample in a study of OX40 agonist ivuxolimab in advanced cancers. Some clones are missing from TCRdb's copy, which holds only in-frame ones; the method was immunoSEQ multiplex PCR. The sample consists of around 74,000 clones, about nine tenths of them appearing once. The starting material was CD4+ or CD8+ T cells sorted from blood, obtained in a trial of the OX40 agonist ivuxolimab. The receptors here all came from an adult with an advanced solid tumor such as melanoma, head and neck, liver or kidney cancer. CDR3s include the opening cysteine and the closing phenylalanine or tryptophan. D genes are given only for firm matches. Rows give clone size only sometimes, using once, few, many, or a class for an expanded clone.

J,D,size,V,DNA,CDR3
TRBJ1-6,TRBD1,-,TRBV5-5,TGTGCCAGCAGCTTTAGGAGGGGGCGGTTCCCCCTCCACTTT,CASSFRRGRFPLHF
TRBJ1-3,-,-,TRBV6-6,TGTGCCAGCAGTGGCTCAGGTTTTGGAAACACCATATATTTT,CASSGSGFGNTIYF
TRBJ2-7,TRBD1,-,TRBV19,TGTGCCAGTACCCAGACAGGGGGTTACAGCGGCGAGCAGTACTTC,CASTQTGGYSGEQYF
TRBJ1-5,-,-,TRBV5-5,TGTGCCAGCTCCTTTGGGCAGTGGGTTTTGGGAGGGAATCAGCCCCAGCATTTT,CASSFGQWVLGGNQPQHF
TRBJ2-5,-,once,TRBV11-1,TGTGCCAGCAGCTTTGGGGGGACCCAGTACTTC,CASSFGGTQYF
TRBJ2-1,-,-,TRBV6-6,TGTGCCAGCAGTTATAGGTCGGGACATCTTTACAATGAGCAGTTCTTC,CASSYRSGHLYNEQFF
TRBJ1-4,-,-,TRBV25-1,TGTGCCAGCAGTGAATTCAAGGGCGTCAAGGAAAAACTGTTTTTT,CASSEFKGVKEKLFF
TRBJ1-2,TRBD1,-,TRBV7-9,TGTGCCAGCAGCGCCTCATTCCCAGGGGGGGGGAATGGCTACACCTTC,CASSASFPGGGNGYTF
TRBJ1-2,-,-,TRBV2,TGTGCCAGCAGTGAAAGGGGGGGCCCATATGGCTACACCTTC,CASSERGGPYGYTF
TRBJ2-2,-,-,TRBV2,TGTGCCAGCAGTGTCCAAGGGGACACCGGGGAGCTGTTTTTT,CASSVQGDTGELFF
TRBJ1-5,-,-,TRBV7-9,TGTGCCAGCAGCTTGGGTGGGGCACTCAGGGAGCCCCAGCATTTT,CASSLGGALREPQHF
TRBJ2-2,-,-,TRBV6-5,TGTGCCAGCAGCCGTCGGGTGACCGACACCGGGGAGCTGTTTTTT,CASSRRVTDTGELFF
TRBJ1-1,-,-,TRBV4-1,TGCGCCAGCAGCCTCGACAAGGGTGGAGGCACTGAAGCTTTCTTT,CASSLDKGGGTEAFF
TRBJ2-1,-,once,TRBV27,TGTGCCAGCAGTTTATCTAATGGGGGAGAGCAGTTCTTC,CASSLSNGGEQFF
TRBJ2-2,-,-,TRBV5-4,TGTGCCAGCACCCCATCACATGACCCGAACACCGGGGAGCTGTTTTTT,CASTPSHDPNTGELFF
TRBJ2-5,TRBD2,-,TRBV27,TGTGCCAGCAGTTTATCTGGTCCTCAGGCAGGGAGGGAAGAGACCCAGTACTTC,CASSLSGPQAGREETQYF
TRBJ2-2,TRBD2,-,TRBV9,TGTGCCAGCAGCGTAGCTTCGGGGGGTTCCCGTGGGGAGCTGTTTTTT,CASSVASGGSRGELFF
TRBJ1-2,-,-,TRBV6-4,TGTGCCACCTCTCCCTCAGGGGACTATGGCTACACCTTC,CATSPSGDYGYTF
TRBJ2-7,TRBD1,-,TRBV9,TGTGCCAGCAGCCCGGGACAGGCCAACTACGAGCAGTACTTC,CASSPGQANYEQYF
TRBJ2-7,-,-,TRBV5-1,TGCGCCAGCAGCTTGGACAGCTACTACGAGCAGTACTTC,CASSLDSYYEQYF
TRBJ2-7,-,-,TRBV28,TGTGCCAGCAGTTTAAGGGGGAACCTTGCCGAGCAGTACTTC,CASSLRGNLAEQYF
TRBJ1-2,-,-,TRBV7-8,TGTGCCAGCAGCCCCCAGACTACCGAGAACTATGGCTACACCTTC,CASSPQTTENYGYTF
TRBJ2-7,-,-,TRBV5-1,TGCGCCAGCAGCTTACCGGACAGCTCCTACGAGCAGTACTTC,CASSLPDSSYEQYF
TRBJ1-2,-,few,TRBV11-2,TGTGCCAGCAGCTCGAGGGAGGGTTCCTATGGCTACACCTTC,CASSSREGSYGYTF
TRBJ2-2,TRBD2,once,TRBV7-2,TGTGCCAGCAGCTCCCGGCGAGCGGGGCTGAACACCGGGGAGCTGTTTTTT,CASSSRRAGLNTGELFF
TRBJ1-2,TRBD1,-,TRBV5-4,TGTGCCAGCAGCTCGGGGCAGACAGGGATTGGCTACACCTTC,CASSSGQTGIGYTF
TRBJ2-7,-,-,TRBV30,TGTGCCTGGAGTGACGGAGCGGCAAGCTCCTACGAGCAGTACTTC,CAWSDGAASSYEQYF
TRBJ1-1,TRBD1,-,TRBV7-8,TGTGCCACTCGCGAGGGACAGGGTTATTTGAACACTGAAGCTTTCTTT,CATREGQGYLNTEAFF
TRBJ2-1,-,once,TRBV5-1,TGCGCCAGCAGCTTGGGGAGCCCAGACAATGAGCAGTTCTTC,CASSLGSPDNEQFF
TRBJ1-5,TRBD1,-,TRBV11-2,TGTGCCAGCAGCTACCAGGGGGATCAGCCCCAGCATTTT,CASSYQGDQPQHF
TRBJ1-2,-,-,TRBV4-1,TGCGCCAGCAGCCAAACCCCCCCGGGACTGTGGAGCTATGGCTACACCTTC,CASSQTPPGLWSYGYTF
TRBJ2-3,-,-,TRBV6-1,TGTGCCAGCAGTGGACCCGGGAAGCGCACAGATACGCAGTATTTT,CASSGPGKRTDTQYF
TRBJ2-7,-,-,TRBV7-9,TGTGCCAGCAGCTTAGCGGCGGGCGAGCAGTACTTC,CASSLAAGEQYF
TRBJ2-7,-,once,TRBV5-1,TGCGCCAGCAGCCCTCTGGGGCAGGGGGGCCACGAGCAGTACTTC,CASSPLGQGGHEQYF
TRBJ1-2,-,-,TRBV6-5,TGTGCCAGCAGTTATCCGGGCAGCCTCTATGGCTACACCTTC,CASSYPGSLYGYTF
TRBJ2-7,-,-,TRBV5-6,TGTGCCAGCAGCTTGGTTCAGGGGGGAGAGCAGTACTTC,CASSLVQGGEQYF
TRBJ1-4,TRBD1,-,TRBV15,TGTGCCACCAGTCCAACACGGGACAGGGGGCTTGAAAAACTGTTTTTT,CATSPTRDRGLEKLFF
TRBJ1-3,-,-,TRBV5-1,TGCGCCAGCAAGCTTGACGTTCCGGGTGGAAACACCATATATTTT,CASKLDVPGGNTIYF
TRBJ2-3,-,-,TRBV5-1,TGCGCCAGCAGCTTGGGACAGATCACAGATACGCAGTATTTT,CASSLGQITDTQYF
TRBJ2-5,TRBD2,once,TRBV29-1,TGCAGCGTTGAAATAGCGGGAGGGCCCGGAGAGACCCAGTACTTC,CSVEIAGGPGETQYF
TRBJ1-2,-,-,TRBV28,TGTGCCAGCACCGAGGAAGGCTATGGCTACACCTTC,CASTEEGYGYTF
TRBJ2-2,TRBD2,once,TRBV18,TGTGCCAGCTCACGGACCTCGACCCCTAGCGGGGGGTACACCGGGGAGCTGTTTTTT,CASSRTSTPSGGYTGELFF
TRBJ2-3,TRBD2,-,TRBV18,TGTGCCAGCTCAGGGCGGGGGAGCACAGATACGCAGTATTTT,CASSGRGSTDTQYF
TRBJ2-7,TRBD1,-,TRBV5-1,TGCGCCAGCAGCCAGACCGGGACAGCTCTTACCTACGAGCAGTACTTC,CASSQTGTALTYEQYF
TRBJ1-3,-,-,TRBV2,TGTGCCAGCAGTGAAATACGGGGTGGAAACACCATATATTTT,CASSEIRGGNTIYF
TRBJ1-2,-,-,TRBV6-1,TGTGCCAGCGTAGTCCTTAACAGGGCACCCTATGGCTACACCTTC,CASVVLNRAPYGYTF
TRBJ2-1,-,-,TRBV5-1,TGCGCCAGCAGCTTAGACGGTTTCAATGAGCAGTTCTTC,CASSLDGFNEQFF
TRBJ1-1,TRBD1,-,TRBV5-1,TGCGCCAGCAGCTTGGAAGGGGGCACGAACACTGAAGCTTTCTTT,CASSLEGGTNTEAFF
TRBJ1-4,-,-,TRBV30,TGTGCCTGGAGTAAGAGTAAGACTCCAACTAATGAAAAACTGTTTTTT,CAWSKSKTPTNEKLFF
TRBJ2-2,-,-,TRBV5-1,TGCGCCAGCAGCGTACCCGGGTCTCTCACCGGGGAGCTGTTTTTT,CASSVPGSLTGELFF
TRBJ1-1,TRBD1,-,TRBV29-1,TGCAGCGCGGACAGGGATCAGAACACTGAAGCTTTCTTT,CSADRDQNTEAFF
TRBJ2-3,-,-,TRBV5-4,TGTGCCAGCAGCAGCCCAGCACGGAGAGGGACAGATACGCAGTATTTT,CASSSPARRGTDTQYF
TRBJ1-5,TRBD1,-,TRBV19,TGTGCCAGTAGTTCGCAGGGGGCGCTGGAGCAGCCCCAGCATTTT,CASSSQGALEQPQHF
TRBJ2-3,-,-,TRBV7-9,TGTGCCAGCAGCCAGGCAGGGGGCACAGATACGCAGTATTTT,CASSQAGGTDTQYF
TRBJ2-3,-,-,TRBV7-9,TGTGCCAGCGGCCCCGACGGGGGTACAGATACGCAGTATTTT,CASGPDGGTDTQYF